Below, 9 T cell receptor beta chains from the same sample are listed, as sequenced in a study of shared clonotypes between healthy human individuals. Generated by immunoSEQ multiplex PCR, the TCRdb table keeps only in-frame clones and is missing some. The sample shows approximately 1,500,000 clones, about 98% of them seen only once. The sample comprised naive CD4+ T cells sorted from blood. Subset reported: CD45RA+ positively selected. These receptors came from a man younger than 45 in good health.

V gene TRBV7-9 combines with J gene TRBJ1-1, with D possibly matching TRBD1 (5 bases). Germline V gene data show CDR1 as SEHNR and CDR2 as FQNEAQ (reference sequence). The CDR3 spans 15 residues. The ends were cut back, 4 bases at V and 7 bases at J, with 19 bases in the middle. CDR3 protein: CASSYLIGGLGEAFF. The CDR3 nucleotides read TGTGCCAGCAGCTACTTAATCGGGGGATTGGGTGAAGCTTTCTTT.

The chain has TRBV27 and TRBJ2-1, with 9 nucleotides matching TRBD2. CDR1 and CDR2 (germline): MNHEY, SMNVEV (reference sequence). V shed 6 bases and J 0 bases; nucleotides not matched to a gene: 12. There are 18 residues in the CDR3. The CDR3 sequence is CASSLRREGLNSYNEQFF. The CDR3 DNA reads as TGTGCCAGCAGCTTGCGGCGGGAGGGCCTTAACTCCTACAATGAGCAGTTCTTC.

The chain combines TRBV5-4 with TRBJ2-2, with TRBD2 matching over 11 bases. CDR1 is SGHNT and CDR2 is YYREEE in the germline V gene (reference sequence). V lost 4 bases, J lost 5 bases, and 4 bases stayed unmatched. This CDR3 has 15 amino acids. The CDR3 spells CASSLAGGQTGELFF. CDR3 sequence (DNA): TGTGCCAGCAGCCTAGCGGGAGGTCAAACCGGGGAGCTGTTTTTT.

Comment on this clone: This sample also contains other DNA sequences that code for the same CDR3. The chain has TRBV10-1 and TRBJ1-5; D possibly corresponds to TRBD1 (6 bases). Per the germline V gene, CDR1 is WNHNN and CDR2 is SYGVQD (reference sequence). V lost 6 bases and J lost 1, with 7 bases in between. This CDR3 has 13 residues. CDR3 loop: CASSRGSNQPQHF. CDR3 DNA sequence: TGCGCCAGCAGCAGGGGCAGCAATCAGCCCCAGCATTTT.

The J gene is TRBJ1-1, the V gene TRBV5-1; D call uncertain. Germline V gives CDR1 SGHRS, CDR2 YFSETQ. V gave up 4 bases and J gave up 11 bases, with 24 bases separating them. The CDR3 consists of 15 residues. The CDR3 here is CASSPGLGSVTPAFF. In DNA, the CDR3 is TGCGCCAGCAGCCCCGGACTAGGGTCGGTAACTCCGGCTTTCTTT.

Only one count was recorded for this clone. The DNA for the CDR3 is TGCGCCAGCAGCCAACACCCAGTCCAAGATACGCAGTATTTT. Protein product: CASSQHPVQDTQYF. The rearrangement uses TRBV4-1 and TRBJ2-3; D remains unclear. V was clipped by 2 bases and J by 5 bases, with 11 bases between them. The CDR3 sequence is 14 residues long. CDR1 and CDR2 (germline): MGHRA, YSYEKL.

The chain links TRBV5-4 to TRBJ1-4; D gene ambiguous. This CDR3 contains 17 residues. Germline V gene sequence: CDR1 SGHNT, CDR2 YYREEE (reference sequence). V shed 0 bases and J shed 0 bases, with 12 bases lying between them. The CDR3 loop is CASSLAPLGATNEKLFF. The CDR3 nucleotides are TGTGCCAGCAGCTTGGCCCCCCTAGGAGCAACTAATGAAAAACTGTTTTTT.

The chain joins TRBV5-1 to TRBJ2-2; the D gene is possibly TRBD2 (5 bases). The CDR3 is 14 amino acids. The V end was cut by 3 bases, the J end by 7 bases, with 13 bases between. Germline V gives CDR1 SGHRS, CDR2 YFSETQ. CDR3 in amino acids: CASSSGLERGELFF. In DNA, the CDR3 is TGCGCCAGCAGCTCCGGACTTGAACGCGGGGAGCTGTTTTTT.

The rearrangement joins TRBV10-2 to TRBJ2-7; TRBD2 matches 11 bases. The CDR3 has 17 residues. CDR1 WSHSY and CDR2 SAAADI come from the germline V gene. The V and J ends lost 0 bases and 5 bases, in that order; junction bases with no gene match: 9. The CDR3 here is CASSESFTGTSGHEQYF. In nucleotides, the CDR3 is TGCGCCAGCAGTGAGTCTTTTACCGGGACTAGCGGCCACGAGCAGTACTTC.